This entry describes one TCR beta chain. No cognate antigen has been identified for it. No base quality values were provided; no much bigger clone lies one nucleotide off. At one collaborating source in Seattle, patients were enrolled during active infection and were followed longitudinally through the course of disease. Collaborating institutions collected whole blood in K2EDTA tubes following their own protocols. For TCRbeta analysis, collaborator samples were shipped as frozen whole blood, as isolated PBMCs, or as DNA extracted from either sample type. Inclusive of the bounding cysteine and phenylalanine, the CDR3 is 14 residues long. Only the CDR3 part of the read is kept: 42 bases, read in frame from the first base. Trimming removed 6 bases from V and 2 bases from J; the gene matches leave 2 bases unexplained. The germline V gene encodes CDR1 SGHTA and CDR2 FQGNSA. The immunoSEQ Assay, a bias-controlled multiplex PCR, was used to amplify TCRbeta CDR3 regions from genomic DNA. The study's own analysis went as follows. The number of nucleated cells in each sample was estimated from the amplification of reference gene primers within the assay. To quantify the absolute abundance of each unique TCRbeta CDR3 rearrangement, sequence reads were collapsed and filtered. For each sample, productive Simpson clonality was calculated as the square root of Simpson's diversity index over productive rearrangements. In its TCRdb copy, this immuneACCESS table keeps in-frame sequences only and misses some clones. Where compared with another copy, unresolved V genes explain less than half of these, and the others have no known cause. Clone size and the V and J calls come from that table; the DNA yielded D and trimming. This sample has some 250,000 clones in its table, and around 86% of those were observed once. Of the sample, about 5.2% is held by the ten largest clones.

This record comes from a study of blood T cell repertoires in COVID-19 (dated by TCRdb to about 2020). Turning to the overall study: Samples covering the acute and convalescent phases of COVID-19 were provided by collaborators in the United States, Italy and Spain. HLA class I and class II types, where available, came from metadata supplied by the sample provider rather than from assay-based typing. Nearly every sample came with metadata listing a de-identified subject ID, COVID-19 status, age in years and sex. The prospective study material was composed of cDNA or gDNA derived from T cells, B-cell-depleted T cells, or PBMCs. Subjects who had been exposed to COVID-19, were actively infected with it, or had recovered from it provided the deeply sampled blood TCRbeta repertoires that made up the dataset. A freely available public database, intended as a resource for researchers studying the immune response to SARS-CoV-2, is where the repertoires were released. Samples were obtained from the ongoing ImmuneRACE study (first 160 participants) and from 1,254 subjects provided by 6 global collaborators. Results and caveats for the whole study, not just this receptor: Clinical and demographic metadata were provided uncurated, with the amount varying by source and participant.

The sequence came from a woman aged 55-69 years with COVID-19, enrolled during active disease. The chain joins TRBV7-2 to TRBJ1-1, with TRBD1 matching 11 junction bases. Material for sequencing was peripheral blood. Here the CDR3 is given as CASSRTGGNTEAFF. The DNA sequence is TGTGCCAGCAGTCGGACAGGGGGCAACACTGAAGCTTTCTTT.